This TCR beta chain was observed in a study of tumor-infiltrating lymphocytes in primary liver carcinoma. The wider study: The patients comprised men and women between the ages of 30 and 69 years.

A primer in the constant region served to generate TCR beta cDNA from about 480 ng of total RNA. Three nested multiplex PCR rounds of slightly modified ARM-PCR generated TCR beta libraries. Both of the initial two PCR rounds ran for nine to ten cycles and employed TRBV1-TRBV30 forward primers alongside a C-beta reverse primer. One entry per CDR3 protein results from TCRdb running MiXCR on the multiplex PCR reads. The sample shows approximately 92,000 distinct CDR3 sequences, approximately 72% of them seen only once. As regards this clonotype: At one boundary the junction diverges from the germline segment, which might be a read error.

The CDR3 runs to 14 residues. Germline V CDR1 and CDR2: MDHEN, SYDVKM. The roughly 18-32 mg bulk tissue piece was not sorted before simultaneous RNA and DNA extraction. Surgeons treated the primary liver carcinoma of the patients by surgical resection. This TCR came from a man aged 35-49 years with primary liver carcinoma and hepatitis B virus infection. This chain uses TRBV28 with TRBJ2-7, with D maybe TRBD1 (5 bases). The sample comprised tumor-adjacent normal liver tissue. CDR3 sequence: CASSLRGEYYEQYF. As DNA, the CDR3 is TGTGCCAGCAGTTTAAGGGGCGAGTACTACGAACAGTACTTC.